Listed below are T cell receptor beta chains from one sample, sequenced in a study of post-analysis software for immune sequencing data. TCRdb passed the PCR reads through MiXCR, listing each CDR3 protein once. The sample lists hundreds of thousands of distinct CDR3 sequences, roughly 40% occurring once. Sequencing used blood. All receptors derive from a girl between 5 and 17 years old with multiple sclerosis. The conserved cysteine and the conserved F or W are not part of the CDR3 here.

cdr3_aa: ASNPRTGGGEQF
j_call: TRBJ2-1
v_call: TRBV5-1

cdr3_aa: SARLSAYEQY
j_call: TRBJ2-7
v_call: TRBV20-1

cdr3_aa: ASSEDRPSTDTQY
j_call: TRBJ2-3
v_call: TRBV7-2

cdr3_aa: VSRHKADYNEQF
j_call: TRBJ2-1
v_call: TRBV7-9

cdr3_aa: ASSVYGYNEQF
j_call: TRBJ2-1
v_call: TRBV9

cdr3_aa: SAWGLPNYEQY
j_call: TRBJ2-7
v_call: TRBV20-1

cdr3_aa: SVGGGTDTQY
j_call: TRBJ2-3
v_call: TRBV29-1

cdr3_aa: SVAPDRDYEQY
j_call: TRBJ2-7
v_call: TRBV29-1

cdr3_aa: ASSFIWGTSGSTDTQY
j_call: TRBJ2-3
v_call: TRBV12-3/TRBV12-4

cdr3_aa: ASSLGRGLRGYT
j_call: TRBJ1-2
v_call: TRBV5-5

cdr3_aa: ASSWGVRERETQY
j_call: TRBJ2-5
v_call: TRBV11-2

cdr3_aa: AGSDRGYGYT
j_call: TRBJ1-2
v_call: TRBV6-5

cdr3_aa: ASSQDWAVSSYEQY
j_call: TRBJ2-7
v_call: TRBV4-1

cdr3_aa: AISEPDRLSYEQY
j_call: TRBJ2-5
v_call: TRBV10-3

cdr3_aa: ASSTQEFYGYT
j_call: TRBJ1-2
v_call: TRBV7-9

cdr3_aa: ASSLYLREGEQF
j_call: TRBJ2-1
v_call: TRBV4-1

cdr3_aa: ASRLVRSETQY
j_call: -
v_call: TRBV5-1

cdr3_aa: ASSLGPMAAYSYNEQF
j_call: TRBJ2-1
v_call: TRBV5-1

cdr3_aa: ASSLLIPGNEQF
j_call: TRBJ2-1
v_call: TRBV12-3/TRBV12-4

cdr3_aa: ATSTRRGSGTDTQY
j_call: TRBJ2-3
v_call: TRBV15

cdr3_aa: ASSYSGRDEQY
j_call: TRBJ2-7
v_call: TRBV6-6

cdr3_aa: ATSRGQQDQPRH
j_call: TRBJ1-5
v_call: TRBV15

cdr3_aa: ASSHRAPYNEQF
j_call: TRBJ2-1
v_call: TRBV12-3/TRBV12-4

cdr3_aa: ASTRTNEQF
j_call: TRBJ2-1
v_call: TRBV12-3/TRBV12-4

cdr3_aa: AISESPGRDTQY
j_call: TRBJ2-3
v_call: TRBV10-3

cdr3_aa: ASSVNPSSTYEQY
j_call: TRBJ2-7
v_call: TRBV9

cdr3_aa: SASRGGTTDTQY
j_call: TRBJ2-3
v_call: TRBV20-1

cdr3_aa: ASRMVGGINEQF
j_call: TRBJ2-1
v_call: TRBV5-1

cdr3_aa: ASSLPGRTMNTEAF
j_call: TRBJ1-1
v_call: TRBV5-1

cdr3_aa: ASSLGVAGIDTQY
j_call: TRBJ2-3
v_call: TRBV5-1

cdr3_aa: ASSLDSRRQSSYEQY
j_call: TRBJ2-7
v_call: TRBV5-1

cdr3_aa: SVSTNEKLF
j_call: TRBJ1-4
v_call: TRBV29-1

cdr3_aa: ASTQGQSNTGELF
j_call: TRBJ2-2
v_call: TRBV12-3/TRBV12-4

cdr3_aa: ASNPGQPNQPQH
j_call: TRBJ1-5
v_call: TRBV12-3/TRBV12-4

cdr3_aa: ASRPSLQGIRGNYGYT
j_call: TRBJ1-2
v_call: TRBV7-2

cdr3_aa: ASSYSIGQGSNQPQH
j_call: TRBJ1-5
v_call: TRBV6-6

cdr3_aa: ASSPPGVHEQY
j_call: TRBJ2-7
v_call: TRBV18

cdr3_aa: ASSFVEKNTEAF
j_call: TRBJ1-1
v_call: TRBV12-3/TRBV12-4

cdr3_aa: ASSQARAGYSYEQY
j_call: TRBJ2-7
v_call: TRBV4-2

cdr3_aa: ASSPATRGQLTDTQY
j_call: TRBJ2-3
v_call: TRBV5-1